These 26 T cell receptor beta chains originate from one sample sequenced in a study of CD8 T cells in ankylosing spondylitis. TCRdb fed the 5' RACE reads into MiXCR, producing one record per CDR3 protein. The table lists some 39,000 distinct CDR3 sequences, around an eighth of them singletons. The specimen sequenced was synovial fluid, either unsorted or a sorted T cell fraction (not recorded which). The receptor source for this set is a male donor with ankylosing spondylitis.

This clonotype occurred many times. This chain uses TRBV16 with TRBJ1-6; D might be TRBD1 (6 bases). V was shortened by 6 bases and J by 12 bases, with 21 bases between the two germline ends. Germline CDR1 is KGHSY and CDR2 is FQNENV. The CDR3 length is 15 residues. The CDR3 loop is CASRVRTGWSQPLHF. DNA for the CDR3: TGTGCCAGCAGGGTCCGTACAGGGTGGAGTCAACCCCTCCACTTT.

V and J are TRBV5-1 and TRBJ1-6; D might be TRBD1 (5 bases). V lost 3 bases and J 5 bases, leaving 15 bases between the germline ends. This CDR3 has 16 residues. Germline V gene lookup returns CDR1 SGHRS and CDR2 YFSETQ. CDR3 coding DNA: TGCGCCAGCAGCTGGGACGTTTCCCATAATAATTCACCCCTCCACTTT. Protein sequence: CASSWDVSHNNSPLHF.

This clonotype occurred many times. The chain employs TRBV4-1 and TRBJ2-7; weak D call: TRBD1 (5 bases). V dropped 1 base and J dropped 4 bases, with 11 bases sitting between them. Germline assignment: CDR1 MGHRA and CDR2 YSYEKL. The CDR3 consists of 14 residues. The CDR3 protein is CASSQAGSLYEQYF. CDR3 DNA sequence: TGCGCCAGCAGCCAAGCAGGGTCCCTTTACGAGCAGTACTTC.

The sample holds a few counts of this clonotype. The V and J genes are TRBV6-1 and TRBJ2-1, with TRBD1 identical over 8 bases. This CDR3 spans 16 amino acids. Germline V lookup: CDR1 MNHNS, CDR2 SASEGT. V shed 7 bases, J shed 4 bases, and the junction held 12 bases outside the gene matches. Here the CDR3 DNA reads TGTGCCAGCAAAGAATCAGGGGGCTCGAGGTACAATGAGCAGTTCTTC. It encodes CASKESGGSRYNEQFF.

This clonotype was recorded at least ten times. The genes are TRBV11-2 and TRBJ2-7; either TRBD1 or TRBD2 may supply D (5 bases each). Germline CDR1 is SGHAT and CDR2 is FQNNGV. Trimming took 5 bases from V and 2 from J, leaving 10 bases between them. The CDR3 has 13 amino acids. This chain's CDR3 is CASSGGPTYEQYF. CDR3 sequence (DNA): TGTGCCAGCAGCGGGGGACCCACCTACGAGCAGTACTTC.

This clonotype was recorded a few times. The CDR3 DNA reads as TGCGCCAGCAGCCATGGTCGGGGTTATAACGGGGAGCTGTTTTTT. Its protein is CASSHGRGYNGELFF. The chain has TRBV4-3 and TRBJ2-2; possibly TRBD2 for D (5 bases). This CDR3 is 15 amino acids long. V was shortened by 3 bases and J by 7 bases, with 15 bases between the two germline ends. Germline V gene sequence: CDR1 LGHNA, CDR2 YSLEER.

This clonotype was counted between two and nine times. This chain connects TRBV6-2 or TRBV6-3 to TRBJ1-2; no firm D call. Trimming stripped 7 bases from V and 7 bases from J, with 13 bases between. The CDR3 sequence is 12 residues long. CDR1 is MNHEY and CDR2 is SVGEGT in the germline V gene. The CDR3 bases are TGTGCCAGCAAGAGATTTTTGGGTGGCTACACCTTC. This translates into CASKRFLGGYTF.

This clonotype was observed many times. The chain uses TRBV4-3 and TRBJ2-3, with D perhaps matching TRBD1 (6 bases). The V gene lost 3 bases and the J gene lost 3 bases, with 16 bases spanning the gap. The germline gives CDR1 LGHNA, CDR2 YSLEER. The CDR3 is 16 residues long. CDR3 DNA: TGCGCCAGCAGCCAGGCTCGACAGGTTAGGACAGATACGCAGTATTTT. Translating gives CASSQARQVRTDTQYF.

The chain recombines TRBV7-2 with TRBJ2-1; 8 bases map to TRBD2. This CDR3 is 15 amino acids long. Germline CDR1 SGHTA, CDR2 FQGNSA. V lost 2 bases and J lost 8; bases outside the gene matches: 8. CDR3 sequence: CASSLRREAFHEQFF. CDR3 nucleotides: TGTGCCAGCAGCTTAAGGCGGGAGGCATTTCATGAGCAGTTCTTC.

The table lists this clonotype with many counts. The V gene is TRBV27, the J gene TRBJ2-3, with D perhaps matching TRBD2 (6 bases). The CDR3 is 14 residues long. Germline CDR1 is MNHEY and CDR2 is SMNVEV (reference sequence). The V end lost 6 bases, the J end lost 2 bases, and 12 bases lay between the germline ends. This chain's CDR3 is CASSRTTSTDTQYF. CDR3 bases: TGTGCCAGCAGCCGGACTACTTCCACAGATACGCAGTATTTT.

The chain uses TRBV4-3 and TRBJ1-6, with unresolved D. Germline CDR1 LGHNA, CDR2 YSLEER. V was trimmed by 0 bases and J by 7 bases, leaving 7 bases between them. This CDR3 has 14 residues. In DNA form, the CDR3 reads TGCGCCAGCAGCCAAGATCTAGAAAATTCACCCCTCCACTTT. It translates to CASSQDLENSPLHF.

The CDR3 DNA sequence: TGTGCCAGCAACACGGGGGCATACAATGAGCAGTTCTTC. Translated, it gives CASNTGAYNEQFF. J is TRBJ2-1 and V is TRBV27, with D perhaps assigned TRBD1 or TRBD2 (6 bases each). Germline V lookup: CDR1 MNHEY, CDR2 SMNVEV (reference sequence). V was cut by 7 bases and J by 4 bases, with 11 bases left in between. The CDR3 has 13 residues.

This clonotype showed up just a few times. The chain links TRBV7-9 to TRBJ2-5; 7 bases align to TRBD2. CDR3 length: 12 amino acids. Looked up from germline, CDR1 is SEHNR and CDR2 is FQNEAQ (reference sequence). Trimming took 4 bases from V and 6 from J; bases not matched to a gene: 2. The CDR3 coding sequence is TGTGCCAGCAGCTCGGGGGGAAAGACCCAGTACTTC. Encoded protein: CASSSGGKTQYF.

This clonotype was detected only a few times. This chain links TRBV4-1 with TRBJ1-5; D is unclear. V was clipped by 4 bases and J by 5 bases, with 12 bases between them. Germline CDR1 MGHRA, CDR2 YSYEKL. CDR3 length: 14 amino acids. DNA of the CDR3: TGCGCCAGCAGCCCTTTGGGAGTCGATCAGCCCCAGCATTTT. Its translation: CASSPLGVDQPQHF.

This clonotype was seen only a few times. The chain links TRBV9 to TRBJ2-3; D might be TRBD2 (5 bases). Trimming cost V 4 bases and J 3 bases, with 15 bases left between them. The germline V gene encodes CDR1 SGDLS and CDR2 YYNGEE. CDR3 length equals 15 residues. For the CDR3, the DNA is TGTGCCAGCAGCCCTGCGATCGGGGTGACAGATACGCAGTATTTT. Protein product: CASSPAIGVTDTQYF.

Worth noting for this clonotype: One junction end disagrees with the germline gene, perhaps due to a read error. The chain employs TRBV3-1 and TRBJ1-3, with D perhaps TRBD1 (5 bases). CDR3 length: 16 amino acids. Germline loops: CDR1 LGHDT, CDR2 YNNKEL (reference sequence). CDR3 in amino acids: CATSPPDTYSGNTIYF. The CDR3 coding sequence is TGTGCCACCAGCCCTCCGGACACCTACTCTGGAAACACCATATATTTT.

This clonotype has ten or more counts. The CDR3 DNA sequence: TGTGCCAGCAGCTACGGGATTGGGGTTAGCACAGATACGCAGTATTTT. Translating gives CASSYGIGVSTDTQYF. The chain combines TRBV7-9 with TRBJ2-3; D is possibly TRBD2 (5 bases). The length of the CDR3 is 16 residues. Trimming removed 4 bases from V and 0 bases from J, with 14 bases in between. Germline V gene data show CDR1 as SEHNR and CDR2 as FQNEAQ (reference sequence).

There are a few counts of this clonotype. The chain uses TRBV6-1 and TRBJ2-7; D possibly matches TRBD1 or TRBD2 (6 bases each). This CDR3 is built from 15 residues. Germline CDR1 MNHNS, CDR2 SASEGT. V was pared by 1 base and J by 2 bases, with 12 bases between. In nucleotides, the CDR3 is TGTGCCAGCAGTGAAGAGGAGGGGGGACCCTACGAGCAGTACTTC. This sequence encodes CASSEEEGGPYEQYF.

This clonotype was seen only a few times. The chain recombines TRBV20-1 with TRBJ2-1; 12 bases match TRBD2. The germline CDR1 and CDR2 sequences are DFQATT and SNEGSKA (reference sequence). V lost 4 bases to trimming and J lost 5 bases; unmatched junction nucleotides: 3. The CDR3 extends over 14 amino acids. The chain's CDR3 is CSATSGGDHNEQFF. The CDR3 DNA is TGCAGTGCTACTAGCGGGGGGGATCACAATGAGCAGTTCTTC.

In DNA form, the CDR3 reads TGTGCCAGCAGCATGGGACAGGGGGGTTCCTACGAGCAGTACTTC. Protein: CASSMGQGGSYEQYF. The V and J genes are TRBV13 and TRBJ2-7; 11 bases fit TRBD1. Germline V gene lookup returns CDR1 PRHDT and CDR2 FYEKMQ (reference sequence). V lost 5 bases, J lost 1 base, and 4 bases stayed unmatched. The CDR3 spans 15 residues. Together with reference TRBV13 and TRBJ2-7, the CDR3 gives the full variable domain: AAGVIQSPRHLIKEKRETATLKCYPIPRHDTVYWYQQGPGQDPQFLISFYEKMQSDKGSIPDRFSAQQFSDYHSELNMSSLELGDSALYFCASSMGQGGSYEQYFGPGTRLTVT.

The chain recombines TRBV27 with TRBJ2-4; 7 bases line up with TRBD1. CDR3 length: 14 amino acids. V shed 3 bases, J shed 8 bases, and the junction held 7 bases outside the gene matches. Per germline, CDR1 MNHEY and CDR2 SMNVEV (reference sequence). The CDR3 loop is CASSLGQPGDIQYF. As DNA, the CDR3 is TGTGCCAGCAGTTTGGGACAGCCAGGGGACATTCAGTACTTC.

This clonotype was counted only a few times. V is TRBV4-3 and J is TRBJ2-7; D possibly corresponds to TRBD1 (6 bases). The CDR3 runs to 15 residues. The V gene's germline CDR1 is LGHNA and CDR2 YSLEER. V was trimmed by 1 base and J by 4 bases, leaving 14 bases between them. This CDR3 reads CASSQVGAGLYEQYF. CDR3 sequence (DNA): TGCGCCAGCAGCCAAGTGGGGGCGGGCCTATACGAGCAGTACTTC.

V is TRBV12-3 or TRBV12-4 and J is TRBJ2-2; no clear D gene. The CDR3 consists of 16 residues. V lost 0 bases and J lost 0, with 8 bases in between. Written as DNA, the CDR3 is TGTGCCAGCAGTTTAGCGTTACACCCGAACACCGGGGAGCTGTTTTTT. Protein sequence: CASSLALHPNTGELFF.

This clonotype was detected a few times. This CDR3 is CASTHLWDEQYF. The CDR3 bases are TGTGCCAGCACCCACCTTTGGGACGAGCAGTACTTC. The chain employs TRBV7-9 and TRBJ2-7, with D hard to call. The ends were cut back, 7 bases at V and 5 bases at J, with 12 bases in the middle. The CDR3 has 12 residues. Germline CDR1 and CDR2: SEHNR and FQNEAQ (reference sequence).

This clonotype was observed at least ten times. V is TRBV14 and J is TRBJ1-4; TRBD1 matches 7 bases. The CDR3 extends over 15 amino acids. Looked up from germline, CDR1 is SGHDN and CDR2 is FVKESK. The trim removed 5 bases at V and 0 bases at J, leaving 3 bases unmatched. CDR3: CASSGGGATNEKLFF. The CDR3 DNA reads as TGTGCCAGCAGCGGAGGGGGCGCAACTAATGAAAAACTGTTTTTT.

This clonotype was picked up many times. The chain uses TRBV18 and TRBJ2-1; TRBD1 aligns across 8 bases. Germline CDR1 is KGHSH and CDR2 is LQKENI. CDR3 size: 16 residues. J gave up 8 bases and V 2 bases, and 11 bases lay outside the gene matches. CDR3 in DNA: TGTGCCAGCTCACCAAATTACTTACAGGGGGGCGATGAGCAGTTCTTC. Protein: CASSPNYLQGGDEQFF.